This passage covers 27 T cell receptor beta chains from one sample sequenced in a study of blood T cell repertoires in COVID-19. TCRdb's copy holds only in-frame clones and misses some; the assay was immunoSEQ multiplex PCR. Of roughly 150,000 clones listed, around 84% are singletons. The material sequenced was PBMCs or T cells enriched from blood (not recorded which). The receptors were sampled from a man aged 40-49 years who had recovered from COVID-19.

The CDR3 DNA reads TGTGCTAGTGGTTTGGGGACAGGGGGTGTCGAGCAGTACTTC. It is translated as CASGLGTGGVEQYF. The genes are TRBV12-5 and TRBJ2-7, with 10 bases fitting TRBD1. This CDR3 is 14 amino acids long. Looked up from germline, CDR1 is LGHNT and CDR2 is FRNRAP. Trimming removed 1 base from V and 6 bases from J; junction bases left unmatched: 3.

V and J are TRBV5-8 and TRBJ2-1; 12 nucleotides align to TRBD2. V was pared by 1 base and J by 7 bases, with 3 bases of the junction left unmatched. Germline assignment: CDR1 SGHTS and CDR2 YDEGEE. CDR3 length equals 15 residues. The CDR3 DNA sequence: TGTGCCAGCAGCTTGCTAGCGGGGGGGATGAATGAGCAGTTCTTC. Translation gives CASSLLAGGMNEQFF. Filled out from reference TRBV5-8 and TRBJ2-1, the complete variable domain reads EAGVTQSPTHLIKTRGQQATLRCSPISGHTSVYWYQQALGLGLQFLLWYDEGEERNRGNFPPRFSGRQFPNYSSELNVNALELEDSALYLCASSLLAGGMNEQFFGPGTRLTVL.

This chain connects TRBV7-9 to TRBJ1-6, with D maybe TRBD1 (6 bases). This CDR3 region has 13 residues. The V end was cut by 5 bases, the J end by 9 bases, with 11 bases between. CDR1 is SEHNR, CDR2 FQNEAQ, per germline (reference sequence). The CDR3 DNA reads TGTGCCAGCAGCGAAACAGGGTCTTCACCCCTCCACTTT. Translation: CASSETGSSPLHF.

This rearrangement joins TRBV6-1 to TRBJ2-7; D unresolved. The germline V and J ends were trimmed by 0 bases and 3 bases, with 9 bases remaining between them. CDR3 length: 14 residues. CDR1 MNHNS and CDR2 SASEGT come from the germline V gene. The CDR3 loop reads CASSEAGGLYEQYF. CDR3 coding DNA: TGTGCCAGCAGTGAAGCCGGCGGCCTCTACGAGCAGTACTTC.

This chain joins TRBV10-1 and TRBJ1-2, with TRBD1 matching over 7 bases. CDR1 WNHNN and CDR2 SYGVQD come from the germline V gene (reference sequence). There are 15 residues in the CDR3. V shed 0 bases, J shed 8 bases, and the junction held 9 bases outside the gene matches. The CDR3 is CASSESGTAFQGYTF. Written as DNA, the CDR3 is TGCGCCAGCAGTGAGTCCGGGACAGCATTCCAGGGCTACACCTTC.

The chain carries TRBV7-9 and TRBJ1-2; no definite D call. V was clipped by 5 bases and J by 4 bases, with 14 bases between them. CDR3 length: 14 amino acids. Germline lookup yields CDR1 SEHNR and CDR2 FQNEAQ (reference sequence). The CDR3 protein is CASSPKNGSYGYTF. Here the CDR3 DNA reads TGTGCCAGCAGCCCGAAGAATGGGAGCTATGGCTACACCTTC.

V is TRBV3-1 (or the pseudogene TRBV3-2) and J is TRBJ1-4, with a tentative D call TRBD1 (6 bases). CDR1 is LGHDT and CDR2 is YNNKEL in the germline V gene (reference sequence). Trimming removed 5 bases at V and 5 bases at J, with 15 bases between. The length of the CDR3 is 15 residues. The CDR3 DNA reads TGTGCCAGCAGCTCCGACAGGATCATGAATGAAAAACTGTTTTTT. This sequence encodes CASSSDRIMNEKLFF.

This chain uses TRBV9 with TRBJ2-1; TRBD2 is a possible D gene (5 bases). Trimming shortened V by 4 bases and J by 7 bases, and 12 bases separated the two germline ends. The CDR3 runs 13 residues. Germline-derived CDR1 and CDR2 are SGDLS and YYNGEE. The CDR3 coding sequence is TGTGCCAGCAGCCGGCCTTCGGGGAATGAGCAGTTCTTC. This codes for CASSRPSGNEQFF.

The chain couples TRBV9 to TRBJ1-2, with 9 bases lining up with TRBD1. This CDR3 contains 14 residues. Germline loops: CDR1 SGDLS, CDR2 YYNGEE. The junction had 4 bases not matched to a gene; V was cut back by 0 bases and J by 7 bases. The CDR3 protein is CASSVGDRGTGYTF. CDR3 DNA: TGTGCCAGCAGCGTAGGAGACAGGGGGACTGGCTACACCTTC.

J is TRBJ2-3 and V is TRBV7-3; D not resolved. V was clipped by 5 bases and J by 6 bases, with 12 bases between them. This CDR3 region has 13 residues. Germline CDR1 SGHTA, CDR2 FQGTGA. The CDR3 sequence is CASSPGSTDTQYF. DNA of the CDR3: TGTGCCAGCAGCCCCGGGTCCACTGATACGCAGTATTTT.

Here the CDR3 DNA reads TGTGCCACCAGTGATCCGGGGGGCGGGGGGCTTCAAGATACGCAGTATTTT. This translates into CATSDPGGGGLQDTQYF. This chain links TRBV24-1 with TRBJ2-3; 8 nucleotides agree with TRBD2. The germline V gene has CDR1 KGHDR and CDR2 SFDVKD. This CDR3 has 17 residues. After removal of 3 bases from V and 5 bases from J, the junction contained 12 bases not matched to a gene.

The count of this clone is one. The rearrangement uses TRBV3-1 (or the pseudogene TRBV3-2) and TRBJ1-2; tentatively, D is TRBD1 (6 bases). Trimming shortened V by 5 bases and J by 4 bases, and 8 bases separated the two germline ends. Germline CDR1 reads LGHDT; CDR2 reads YNNKEL (reference sequence). This CDR3 region has 12 residues. This CDR3 is CASSGGAYGYTF. CDR3 coding DNA: TGTGCCAGCAGCGGGGGCGCCTATGGCTACACCTTC.

The chain combines TRBV10-1 with TRBJ2-1; D may be TRBD1 (5 bases). CDR1 WNHNN and CDR2 SYGVQD come from the germline V gene (reference sequence). The CDR3 spans 14 residues. Trimming shortened V by 3 bases and J by 8 bases, and 14 bases separated the two germline ends. The CDR3: CASSEYQGLDEQFF. The DNA of the CDR3 is TGCGCCAGCAGTGAATACCAGGGTCTTGATGAGCAGTTCTTC.

This sequence joins TRBV24-1 and TRBJ1-2, with TRBD1 identical over 7 bases. V lost 5 bases, J lost 8 bases, and 4 bases stayed unmatched. The CDR3 consists of 12 residues. CDR1 is KGHDR and CDR2 is SFDVKD in the germline V gene. CDR3 bases: TGTGCCACCAGTGGCCAGGGGGAAGGCTACACCTTC. Protein: CATSGQGEGYTF.

The chain has TRBV5-1 and TRBJ2-1; the D gene is possibly TRBD2 (5 bases). V lost 9 bases and J 3 bases, leaving 19 bases between the germline ends. This CDR3 has 15 residues. Germline V gene data show CDR1 as SGHRS and CDR2 as YFSETQ. The chain's CDR3 is CATPRFGELYNEQFF. In nucleotides, the CDR3 is TGCGCCACCCCGAGATTCGGGGAACTCTACAATGAGCAGTTCTTC.

The chain joins TRBV7-3 to TRBJ2-2, with 13 bases fitting TRBD2. V was pared by 3 bases and J by 4 bases, with 8 bases of the junction left unmatched. In germline, CDR1 is SGHTA, CDR2 FQGTGA. CDR3 length: 18 amino acids. The CDR3 region has the DNA TGTGCCAGCAGCTTTGGTACTAGCGGGGGGGCGACCACCGGGGAGCTGTTTTTT. It translates to CASSFGTSGGATTGELFF. The complete variable domain, with remaining parts taken from reference TRBV7-3 and TRBJ2-2, reads GAGVSQTPSNKVTEKGKYVELRCDPISGHTALYWYRQSLGQGPEFLIYFQGTGAADDSGLPNDRFFAVRPEGSVSTLKIQRTERGDSAVYLCASSFGTSGGATTGELFFGEGSRLTVL.

The chain employs TRBV12-2 and TRBJ2-2; the table names TRBD1, a call not compared with the DNA. TRBV12-2 is a pseudogene locus. The CDR3 covers 17 residues. The CDR3 region has the DNA TGTGCAAGTCGCTTAGCGGGGAAGACAGGGGGCACCGGGGAGCTGTTTTTT. Its translation: CASRLAGKTGGTGELFF.

V gene TRBV7-9 combines with J gene TRBJ1-2; D is uncertain. Germline loops: CDR1 SEHNR, CDR2 FQNEAQ (reference sequence). Between the trimmed V and J ends, which lost 1 base and 8 bases, there was a span of 14 bases. The CDR3 contains 14 residues. CDR3 sequence reads: CASSLEAGGRGYTF. For the CDR3, the DNA is TGTGCCAGCAGCTTAGAGGCAGGCGGGAGAGGCTACACCTTC.

The chain couples TRBV5-1 to TRBJ2-5; D remains unclear. In germline, CDR1 is SGHRS, CDR2 YFSETQ. The CDR3 length is 15 residues. V was clipped by 0 bases and J by 1 base, with 10 bases between them. CDR3 nucleotides: TGCGCCAGCAGCTTGGCCACAGTCATCCAAGAGACCCAGTACTTC. Its protein product is CASSLATVIQETQYF. The complete variable domain, with remaining parts taken from reference TRBV5-1 and TRBJ2-5, reads KAGVTQTPRYLIKTRGQQVTLSCSPISGHRSVSWYQQTPGQGLQFLFEYFSETQRNKGNFPGRFSGRQFSNSRSEMNVSTLELGDSALYLCASSLATVIQETQYFGPGTRLLVL.

The V and J genes are TRBV11-2 and TRBJ2-5; TRBD2 matches at 11 bases. The CDR3 is made up of 14 amino acids. V lost 5 bases and J lost 7; bases outside the gene matches: 6. Germline V lookup: CDR1 SGHAT, CDR2 FQNNGV. The DNA of the CDR3 is TGTGCCAGCAGCGCGGGGACTAGCGGAACGACCCAGTACTTC. Protein sequence: CASSAGTSGTTQYF.

The V and J genes are TRBV11-2 and TRBJ1-1, with 8 bases aligning to TRBD1. Germline V gives CDR1 SGHAT, CDR2 FQNNGV. CDR3 length equals 14 residues. J gave up 1 base and V 5 bases, and 3 bases lay outside the gene matches. CDR3 in DNA: TGTGCCAGCAGCAGTCAGGGGGCGAACACTGAAGCTTTCTTT. Residues: CASSSQGANTEAFF.

This clone occurred a few times. The gene calls are TRBV15 and TRBJ1-1; 10 nucleotides align to TRBD1. Germline loops: CDR1 LNHNV, CDR2 YYDKDF (reference sequence). CDR3 length: 16 amino acids. Losses at the gene ends were 4 bases for V and 2 bases for J; bases not matched to a gene: 7. The CDR3 sequence is CATSTGQGVPNTEAFF. CDR3 DNA: TGTGCCACCAGCACCGGACAGGGGGTCCCCAACACTGAAGCTTTCTTT.

This chain uses TRBV5-1 with TRBJ2-3; the match to TRBD1 covers 8 bases. V gave up 4 bases and J gave up 4 bases; unmatched junction bases: 8. The CDR3 totals 15 residues. Germline V lookup: CDR1 SGHRS, CDR2 YFSETQ. CDR3 nucleotides: TGCGCCAGCAGCACCACAGGGGGTTGGTCAGATACGCAGTATTTT. It encodes CASSTTGGWSDTQYF.

This clone was picked up many times. The V call is TRBV2, the J call TRBJ2-7, with 7 positions matching TRBD1. This CDR3 region has 13 residues. Germline-derived CDR1 and CDR2 are SNHLY and FYNNEI. Losses at the gene ends were 8 bases for V and 4 bases for J; bases not matched to a gene: 8. CDR3 nucleotide sequence: TGTGCCAGCCAGGGGGTACGCCAATACGAGCAGTACGTC. The encoded protein is CASQGVRQYEQYV.

In its sample, this clone was seen once. The chain recombines TRBV7-3 with TRBJ2-7; possible D gene TRBD1, 8 bases. Trimming removed 2 bases at V and 2 bases at J, with 13 bases between. Germline V lookup: CDR1 SGHTA, CDR2 FQGTGA. This CDR3 comprises 15 residues. The chain's CDR3 is CASSLQQGGTYEQYF. CDR3 bases: TGTGCCAGCAGCTTACAACAGGGGGGGACCTACGAGCAGTACTTC.

This chain's CDR3 is CASSPLRGADEKLFF. CDR3 bases: TGCGCCAGCAGCCCTCTCAGGGGAGCGGATGAAAAACTGTTTTTT. The chain recombines TRBV4-1 with TRBJ1-4; TRBD1 might be the D (6 bases). V lost 4 bases, J lost 6 bases, and 15 bases lay in between. The CDR3 is made up of 15 amino acids. Per germline, CDR1 MGHRA and CDR2 YSYEKL.

The chain employs TRBV7-9 and TRBJ2-6, with a tentative D call TRBD2 (6 bases). The CDR3 totals 17 residues. Trimming took off 6 bases at V and 1 base at J, with 16 bases between the two ends. Germline V gene sequence: CDR1 SEHNR, CDR2 FQNEAQ (reference sequence). This CDR3 is CASRLMGGRSGANVLTF. The CDR3 region has the DNA TGTGCCAGCAGACTGATGGGGGGAAGGTCTGGGGCCAACGTCCTGACTTTC.